The 3 T cell receptor beta chains listed next were all sequenced from one sample in a study of cytomegalovirus exposure and HLA in healthy donors. Vbeta (60) and Jbeta (13) primers were used in the PCR. Data came from immunoSEQ multiplex PCR; TCRdb stores just in-frame clones and leaves some out. The table shows around 99,000 clones, with around 81% occurring only once. Specimen: PBMCs. These receptors came from a woman aged 25 to 39 in good health and CMV-seronegative.

The V and J genes are TRBV7-3 and TRBJ1-1; 7 nucleotides match TRBD1. The germline V gene has CDR1 SGHTA and CDR2 FQGTGA. The CDR3 sequence is 15 residues long. V shed 7 bases and J 3 bases; nucleotides not matched to a gene: 11. The CDR3 spells CASNRKAQGDTEAFF. The CDR3 DNA sequence: TGTGCCAGCAACCGAAAGGCCCAGGGGGACACTGAAGCTTTCTTT.

This clone has more than one count but fewer than ten. The rearrangement links TRBV18 to TRBJ2-7, with D possibly matching TRBD1 (6 bases). This CDR3 is 12 amino acids long. The germline V gene has CDR1 KGHSH and CDR2 LQKENI. V lost 4 bases to trimming and J lost 5 bases, with 9 bases between them. The CDR3 nucleotides read TGTGCCAGCTCACAACAGGGAAACGAGCAGTACTTC. Translated, it gives CASSQQGNEQYF. Filled out from reference TRBV18 and TRBJ2-7, the complete variable domain reads NAGVMQNPRHLVRRRGQEARLRCSPMKGHSHVYWYRQLPEEGLKFMVYLQKENIIDESGMPKERFSAEFPKEGPSILRIQQVVRGDSAAYFCASSQQGNEQYFGPGTRLTVT.

This chain joins TRBV25-1 and TRBJ1-4; 7 bases fit TRBD1. Germline V CDR1 and CDR2: MGHDK, SYGVNS. V gave up 6 bases and J gave up 11 bases; unmatched junction bases: 3. The CDR3 length is 11 residues. The CDR3 nucleotides are TGTGCCAGCAGCCCGGACAGGAAACTGTTTTTT. Translated: CASSPDRKLFF. The full variable domain, completed using reference TRBV25-1 and TRBJ1-4, is EADIYQTPRYLVIGTGKKITLECSQTMGHDKMYWYQQDPGMELHLIHYSYGVNSTEKGDLSSESTVSRIRTEHFPLTLESARPSHTSQYLCASSPDRKLFFGSGTQLSVL.